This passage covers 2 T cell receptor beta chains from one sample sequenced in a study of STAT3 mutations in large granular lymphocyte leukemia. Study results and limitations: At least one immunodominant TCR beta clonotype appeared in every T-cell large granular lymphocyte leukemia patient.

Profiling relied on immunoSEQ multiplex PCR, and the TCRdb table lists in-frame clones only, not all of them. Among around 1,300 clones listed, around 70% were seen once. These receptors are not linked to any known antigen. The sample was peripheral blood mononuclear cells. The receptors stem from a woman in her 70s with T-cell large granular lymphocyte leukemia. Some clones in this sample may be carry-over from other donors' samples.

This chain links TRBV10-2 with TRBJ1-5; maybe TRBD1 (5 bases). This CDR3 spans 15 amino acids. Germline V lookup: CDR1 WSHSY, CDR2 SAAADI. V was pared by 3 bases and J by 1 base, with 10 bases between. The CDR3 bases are TGCGCCAGCAGTGAAGGCGGGGGAAGCAATCAGCCCCAGCATTTT. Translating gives CASSEGGGSNQPQHF.

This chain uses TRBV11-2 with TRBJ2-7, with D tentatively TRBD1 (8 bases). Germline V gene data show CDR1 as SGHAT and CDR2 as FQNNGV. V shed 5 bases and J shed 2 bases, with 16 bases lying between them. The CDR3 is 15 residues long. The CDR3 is CASSAIQGGAYEQYF. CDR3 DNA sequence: TGTGCCAGCAGCGCGATACAGGGGGGGGCCTACGAGCAGTACTTC.